This T cell receptor beta chain emerged from a study of metastatic and nonmetastatic thyroid tumors. Study at large: Repertoires were compared across blood and tumor or nodule tissue from malignant and benign thyroid patients.

No patient received treatment before thyroid surgery. CDR3 length: 15 residues. V dropped 4 bases and J dropped 3; count of bases not matched to a gene: 8. Per the germline V gene, CDR1 is SEHNR and CDR2 is FQNEAQ (reference sequence). Ten or more counts support this clone. Its matching antigen is unknown. Study-wide findings and caveats: Benign nodules were reported to have significantly lower TCR beta diversity than malignant thyroid tumors, in blood and tumor.

TCRdb used MiXCR to call clones anew from the PCR reads. The sample contains over 25,000 clones, 10% to 12% of which appear only once. This receptor was identified in a female donor with papillary thyroid cancer or a benign thyroid nodule (not recorded which). Some clones in this sample may be carry-over from other donors' samples. V and J are TRBV7-9 and TRBJ1-2; 7 bases align to TRBD1. The sample comprised blood. The CDR3 DNA is TGTGCCAGCAGCTCGGGCAGGGGGAGAGACTATGGCTACACCTTC. Translated: CASSSGRGRDYGYTF.